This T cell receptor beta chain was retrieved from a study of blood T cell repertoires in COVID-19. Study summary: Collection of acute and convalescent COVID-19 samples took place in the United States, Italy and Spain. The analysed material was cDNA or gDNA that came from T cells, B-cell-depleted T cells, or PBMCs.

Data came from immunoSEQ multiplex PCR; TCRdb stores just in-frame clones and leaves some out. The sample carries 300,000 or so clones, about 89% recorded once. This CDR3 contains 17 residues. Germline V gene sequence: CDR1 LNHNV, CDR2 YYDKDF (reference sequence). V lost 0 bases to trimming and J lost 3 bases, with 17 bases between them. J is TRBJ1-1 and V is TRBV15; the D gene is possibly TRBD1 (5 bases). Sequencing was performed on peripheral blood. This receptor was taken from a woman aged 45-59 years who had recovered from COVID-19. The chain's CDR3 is CATSREGGTFGDTEAFF. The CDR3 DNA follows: TGTGCCACCAGCAGAGAAGGAGGGACTTTCGGGGACACTGAAGCTTTCTTT.